Listed here are 25 T cell receptor beta chains from one sample, sequenced in a study of response to subunit inactivated influenza vaccine. TCRdb re-called the RT-PCR reads with MiXCR, one entry per CDR3 protein. The sample contains about 580,000 distinct CDR3 sequences, 11% to 15% of which appear only once. This specimen consisted of PBMCs from blood, obtained 11 to 12 days after vaccination. These receptors were obtained from a man in his fifties or sixties who received an inactivated influenza vaccine.

This clonotype was detected ten times or more. The V call is TRBV27, the J call TRBJ1-1; D gene ambiguous. Germline V gene data show CDR1 as MNHEY and CDR2 as SMNVEV (reference sequence). The CDR3 is 20 amino acids. V was shortened by 2 bases and J by 3 bases, with 28 bases between the two germline ends. The CDR3 loop reads CASSLLKSSLGSAPDTEAFF. Written as DNA, the CDR3 is TGTGCCAGCAGTTTACTGAAGAGCAGTCTTGGGTCCGCTCCGGACACTGAAGCTTTCTTT.

The rearrangement joins TRBV7-9 to TRBJ2-1; 9 bases fit TRBD2. V lost 3 bases and J lost 4; bases outside the gene matches: 4. The CDR3 is 15 residues long. Germline lookup yields CDR1 SEHNR and CDR2 FQNEAQ (reference sequence). The CDR3 reads CASSFRTSEYNEQFF. CDR3 DNA: TGTGCCAGCAGCTTCCGGACTAGCGAATACAATGAGCAGTTCTTC.

The genes are TRBV3-1 and TRBJ2-1; 9 bases are a match to TRBD2. V lost 4 bases to trimming and J lost 15 bases; unmatched junction nucleotides: 7. The germline V gene encodes CDR1 LGHDT and CDR2 YNNKEL (reference sequence). The CDR3 is 12 amino acids. The CDR3 DNA is TGTGCCAGCAGCCTTGGCGGGGGGGCTCTGTTCTTC. Translation: CASSLGGGALFF.

This rearrangement joins TRBV20-1 to TRBJ2-7; 9 bases line up with TRBD1. The germline V gene encodes CDR1 DFQATT and CDR2 SNEGSKA (reference sequence). The trim removed 5 bases at V and 5 bases at J, leaving 10 bases unmatched. The CDR3 spans 14 residues. CDR3 amino acids: CSAGTGTGSHEQYF. The CDR3 DNA reads TGCAGTGCTGGAACCGGGACAGGGTCCCACGAGCAGTACTTC.

The chain employs TRBV5-1 and TRBJ2-1; 10 bases line up with TRBD1. Germline V gene lookup returns CDR1 SGHRS and CDR2 YFSETQ. V was pared by 3 bases and J by 2 bases, with 2 bases of the junction left unmatched. CDR3 size: 15 residues. CDR3 bases: TGCGCCAGCAGCTGGGGACAGGGGACCTACAATGAGCAGTTCTTC. Its protein product is CASSWGQGTYNEQFF.

The chain's CDR3 is CSATERSSYNEQFF. CDR3 nucleotides: TGCAGTGCTACTGAGAGGAGCTCCTACAATGAGCAGTTCTTC. V and J are TRBV20-1 and TRBJ2-1; D call uncertain. The V gene's germline CDR1 is DFQATT and CDR2 SNEGSKA (reference sequence). The V and J ends lost 4 bases and 0 bases respectively, with 10 bases between them. The CDR3 sequence is 14 residues long.

The gene calls are TRBV28 and TRBJ1-1, with D perhaps TRBD1 (5 bases). Per the germline V gene, CDR1 is MDHEN and CDR2 is SYDVKM. This CDR3 spans 14 amino acids. Trimming stripped 8 bases from V and 2 bases from J, with 15 bases between. The CDR3, as DNA: TGTGCCAGCCGGGCCCAGGGAGACAACACTGAAGCTTTCTTT. Its translation: CASRAQGDNTEAFF.

The gene calls are TRBV5-1 and TRBJ2-7; D not resolved. V was pared by 2 bases and J by 1 base, with 10 bases between. Germline assignment: CDR1 SGHRS and CDR2 YFSETQ. The CDR3 sequence is 14 residues long. CDR3: CASSFGVLSYEQYF. In DNA, the CDR3 is TGCGCCAGCAGCTTTGGGGTCCTGTCCTACGAGCAGTACTTC.

This clonotype has just a few counts. The genes are TRBV29-1 and TRBJ1-5; 7 bases fit TRBD1. The CDR3 is 16 amino acids. CDR1 is SQVTM, CDR2 ANQGSEA, per germline. V trimming: 4 bases; J trimming: 3 bases; junction bases outside the gene matches: 12. In DNA, the CDR3 is TGCAGCGTTGCGAATTACACAGGGGTCATCAATCAGCCCCAGCATTTT. Translation: CSVANYTGVINQPQHF.

This chain links TRBV20-1 with TRBJ2-3; D may be TRBD1 (6 bases). This CDR3 spans 16 amino acids. The V end was cut by 5 bases, the J end by 8 bases, with 26 bases between. In germline, CDR1 is DFQATT, CDR2 SNEGSKA (reference sequence). The DNA for the CDR3 is TGCAGTGCTGAACCCCGGCACAGGGTGTGGTCGGCTACGCAGTATTTT. Protein product: CSAEPRHRVWSATQYF.

The J gene is TRBJ1-6, the V gene TRBV5-5, with D uncertain. CDR3 size: 15 residues. The germline V and J ends were trimmed by 0 bases and 6 bases, with 10 bases remaining between them. Germline V gene sequence: CDR1 SGHKS, CDR2 YYEKEE (reference sequence). The CDR3 DNA reads TGTGCCAGCAGCTTGGAAGGTGCCCGTAATTCACCCCTCCACTTT. Its protein product is CASSLEGARNSPLHF.

This clonotype was detected once. The V call is TRBV4-3, the J call TRBJ2-7; D might be TRBD2 (5 bases). Deletions cut 0 bases from V and 0 bases from J, with 18 bases between. CDR1 is LGHNA and CDR2 is YSLEER in the germline V gene. This CDR3 region has 18 residues. CDR3 residues: CASSQDLLRLAASYEQYF. The CDR3 DNA follows: TGCGCCAGCAGCCAAGATTTATTACGGCTAGCTGCCTCCTACGAGCAGTACTTC.

The J gene is TRBJ1-6, the V gene TRBV7-9, with a weak D call TRBD1 (5 bases). The V gene lost 5 bases and the J gene lost 7 bases, with 18 bases spanning the gap. The germline CDR1 and CDR2 sequences are SEHNR and FQNEAQ (reference sequence). CDR3 length: 16 amino acids. The CDR3 spells CASSQTGTSPNSPLHF. The DNA for the CDR3 is TGTGCCAGCAGCCAAACCGGGACTTCGCCAAATTCACCCCTCCACTTT.

This chain links TRBV5-6 with TRBJ2-1; D possibly corresponds to TRBD2 (6 bases). Trimming pared 7 bases from V and 0 bases from J, leaving 11 bases between. The CDR3 totals 14 residues. Germline CDR1 reads SGHDT; CDR2 reads YYEEEE. CDR3 in DNA: TGTGCCAGCTTCTCGGAGGGCTCCTACAATGAGCAGTTCTTC. Translating gives CASFSEGSYNEQFF.

The V and J genes are TRBV12-3 or TRBV12-4 and TRBJ2-1; D perhaps matches TRBD2 (5 bases). The V gene lost 4 bases and the J gene lost 0 bases, with 10 bases spanning the gap. The CDR3 is 15 amino acids. The CDR3, as DNA: TGTGCCAGCAGTTCAGCGGTCCGCTCCTACAATGAGCAGTTCTTC. Amino acid sequence: CASSSAVRSYNEQFF.

The J gene is TRBJ2-7, the V gene TRBV28, with D tentatively TRBD1 (5 bases). Germline CDR1 and CDR2: MDHEN and SYDVKM. The CDR3 contains 14 residues. With 7 bases removed from V and 2 bases from J, the gap between germline ends came to 15 bases. CDR3 protein: CASTQGGTTYEQYF. The CDR3 bases are TGTGCCAGCACCCAGGGTGGCACCACCTACGAGCAGTACTTC.

As DNA, the CDR3 is TGTGCCAGCAGCTTAGAGGTTGAAGATACGCAGTATTTT. Amino acid sequence: CASSLEVEDTQYF. The rearrangement joins TRBV7-2 to TRBJ2-3; no firm D call. The germline CDR1 and CDR2 sequences are SGHTA and FQGNSA. This CDR3 contains 13 residues. Trimming pared 1 base from V and 5 bases from J, leaving 7 bases between. The whole variable domain, filled in from reference TRBV7-2 and TRBJ2-3, reads GAGVSQSPSNKVTEKGKDVELRCDPISGHTALYWYRQSLGQGLEFLIYFQGNSAPDKSGLPSDRFSAERTGGSVSTLTIQRTQQEDSAVYLCASSLEVEDTQYFGPGTRLTVL.

The chain recombines TRBV12-3 or TRBV12-4 with TRBJ2-7; the D is unclear. CDR3 length: 14 residues. Trimming took 6 bases from V and 6 from J, leaving 18 bases between them. CDR3 sequence: CASSEFVERSEQYF. DNA of the CDR3: TGTGCCAGCAGCGAATTTGTAGAACGATCCGAGCAGTACTTC.

This clonotype was seen repeatedly, ten times or more. J is TRBJ2-1 and V is TRBV18; D gene unclear. Germline V gene lookup returns CDR1 KGHSH and CDR2 LQKENI. CDR3 size: 16 residues. V lost 3 bases and J lost 2, with 14 bases in between. The CDR3 reads CASSPLAVGAYNEQFF. CDR3 DNA sequence: TGTGCCAGCTCACCCCTCGCTGTTGGGGCCTACAATGAGCAGTTCTTC.

J is TRBJ2-3 and V is TRBV11-1; D might be TRBD1 or TRBD2, each matching 6 bases. V lost 0 bases and J lost 4, with 11 bases in between. CDR1 SGHAT and CDR2 FQDESV come from the germline V gene (reference sequence). There are 15 residues in the CDR3. CDR3 coding DNA: TGTGCCAGCAGCTTAGCACGGGGGCACGCAGATACGCAGTATTTT. Protein sequence: CASSLARGHADTQYF.

There are a few counts of this clonotype. V is TRBV6-6 and J is TRBJ2-1; D remains ambiguous. Germline-derived CDR1 and CDR2 are MNHNY and SVGAGI (reference sequence). CDR3 length: 13 residues. V was pared by 5 bases and J by 8 bases, with 13 bases between. The CDR3 reads CASSRTSSDEQFF. DNA for the CDR3: TGTGCCAGCAGTCGGACCTCGTCCGATGAGCAGTTCTTC.

This clonotype has just a few counts. This rearrangement joins TRBV24-1 to TRBJ2-2; D remains ambiguous. The germline V gene encodes CDR1 KGHDR and CDR2 SFDVKD. The V end was cut by 3 bases, the J end by 1 base, with 8 bases between. The CDR3 has 15 residues. DNA for the CDR3: TGTGCCACCAGTGATCTACGACAGAACACCGGGGAGCTGTTTTTT. This sequence encodes CATSDLRQNTGELFF.

The chain combines TRBV15 with TRBJ2-3; D call uncertain. The CDR3 has 14 residues. The germline V and J ends were trimmed by 1 base and 1 base, with 6 bases remaining between them. Germline V gives CDR1 LNHNV, CDR2 YYDKDF (reference sequence). CDR3: CATSRVSRTDTQYF. DNA for the CDR3: TGTGCCACCAGCAGAGTATCGCGCACAGATACGCAGTATTTT.

The chain combines TRBV15 with TRBJ2-7, with unresolved D. Per germline, CDR1 LNHNV and CDR2 YYDKDF (reference sequence). Trimming left V 0 bases short and J 1 base short, with 10 bases between. The CDR3 covers 15 residues. CDR3 in DNA: TGTGCCACCAGCAGAGATAGGGCGGATTCCTACGAGCAGTACTTC. This encodes CATSRDRADSYEQYF.

In its sample, this clonotype was seen many times. The genes are TRBV11-2 and TRBJ2-2; 9 nucleotides agree with TRBD2. After removal of 3 bases from V and 9 bases from J, the junction contained 11 bases not matched to a gene. The CDR3 is 16 residues long. Germline-derived CDR1 and CDR2 are SGHAT and FQNNGV. As DNA, the CDR3 is TGTGCCAGCAGCTTCCTGGGCGGGAGGGCCGTATGGGAGCTGTTTTTT. This translates into CASSFLGGRAVWELFF.